This TCR beta chain was sequenced in a study of T cell repertoires in cytomegalovirus infection. At the level of the study: A matching HLA type, together with CMV infection, was signaled by public TCR beta signatures.

Study-wide results and limits: In two of eight donors, the top clonotype was HLA-C-restricted CMV-specific.

V lost 1 base to trimming and J lost 7 bases, with 17 bases between them. The germline gives CDR1 SGHTA, CDR2 FQGNSA. The CDR3 is made up of 15 amino acids. TCRdb recomputed calls from the reads with MiXCR, one row per CDR3 protein. Of 450,000 to 600,000 distinct CDR3 sequences listed, around 10% are singletons. This clonotype showed up many times. Its antigen is undetermined. The chain uses TRBV7-2 and TRBJ2-7; D may correspond to TRBD1 or TRBD2 (5 bases each). Sequencing was done on a sample of PBMCs. This clonotype originated in a human donor in good health (CMV status not recorded). Some clones in this sample may be carry-over from other donors' samples. The CDR3 sequence is CASSLVTGRSGEQYF. In DNA, the CDR3 is TGTGCCAGCAGCTTAGTTACGGGGCGAAGTGGGGAGCAGTACTTC.